A selection of T cell receptor beta chains follows, all from one sample in a study of blood T cell repertoires in COVID-19. TCRdb's table, derived via immunoSEQ multiplex PCR, lists solely in-frame clones and lacks some. Among 650,000 to 800,000 clones listed, 90% were seen once. What was sequenced was peripheral blood. Receptor source: a woman younger than 30 with acute or convalescent COVID-19. The CDR3 runs from the conserved cysteine through the conserved F or W. A D gene is named only where the DNA matches it firmly. Size is omitted from some rows. Given values are once, few, many or a class for expanded clones.

v_gene	abundance	j_gene	d_gene	CDR3nt	CDR3aa
TRBV28	-	TRBJ1-2	TRBD1	TGTGCTTCCTTACAGGGGTTTAACTATGGCTACACCTTC	CASLQGFNYGYTF
TRBV12-3/TRBV12-4	-	TRBJ1-2	-	TGTGCCAGCACCAAGGGGGTGGGCGGCTACACCTTC	CASTKGVGGYTF
TRBV5-4	-	TRBJ1-2	-	TGTGCCAGCAGCTTGGAGGGAGGGCTCTATGGCTACACCTTC	CASSLEGGLYGYTF
TRBV6-5	-	TRBJ2-7	-	TGTGCCAGCAGACAGGGCCCCTCCTACGAGCAGTACTTC	CASRQGPSYEQYF
TRBV2	-	TRBJ1-5	TRBD1	TGTGCCAGTAAACCCTCCAGGGGGGATCAGCCCCAGCATTTT	CASKPSRGDQPQHF
TRBV5-1	-	TRBJ2-2	TRBD2	TGCGCCAGCAGCTCACCACCTCGACTAGCCGTCAACACCGGGGAGCTGTTTTTT	CASSSPPRLAVNTGELFF
TRBV7-2	-	TRBJ1-5	TRBD1	TGTGCCAGCAGCTATGGACAGGGAAGGGGTTATCAGCCCCAGCATTTT	CASSYGQGRGYQPQHF
TRBV5-6	-	TRBJ2-3	-	TGTGCCAGCAGCTTGAGGGCCGGGGTGACAGATACGCAGTATTTT	CASSLRAGVTDTQYF
TRBV9	-	TRBJ1-2	-	TGTGCCAGCAGCGTAGCTGGGCACACCCGTGGCTACACCTTC	CASSVAGHTRGYTF
TRBV2	-	TRBJ1-6	TRBD1	TGTGCCAGCAGTCCCGGGACAGGGAGGCTGGGTAATTCACCCCTCCACTTT	CASSPGTGRLGNSPLHF
TRBV20-1	-	TRBJ1-5	-	TGCAGTGCTAGTGCAGGGTCCCAGCCCCAGCATTTT	CSASAGSQPQHF
TRBV2	-	TRBJ2-5	TRBD1	TGTGCCAGCAGTTCCGGGACAGGGAGCCCCCAAGAGACCCAGTACTTC	CASSSGTGSPQETQYF
TRBV7-9	once	TRBJ1-4	TRBD1	TGTGCCAGCAGCGACACGGACAGGGCGGCCGAAAAACTGTTTTTT	CASSDTDRAAEKLFF
TRBV7-8	-	TRBJ2-7	-	TGTGCCAGCAGCTTAATTTTGGACAGCTCCTACGAGCAGTACTTC	CASSLILDSSYEQYF
TRBV5-1	-	TRBJ1-2	TRBD1	TGCGCCACCGGGACAGGCTCCCAGTTTCCTTATGGCTACACCTTC	CATGTGSQFPYGYTF
TRBV19	once	TRBJ2-2	TRBD1	TGTGCCAGTAGTGTGGACAGGGCTGGCACCGGGGAGCTGTTTTTT	CASSVDRAGTGELFF
TRBV7-2	-	TRBJ1-2	TRBD1	TGTGCCAGCAGCCCAGGGGGACAGGGTACCGTAAGCTATGGCTACACCTTC	CASSPGGQGTVSYGYTF
TRBV5-1	-	TRBJ2-7	TRBD1	TGCGCCATCTCGCAAGGGGACAGGGAAGGGGAAAAGAGCTCCTACGAGCAGTACTTC	CAISQGDREGEKSSYEQYF
TRBV5-4	-	TRBJ1-2	-	TGTGCCAGCAGCTCGGACAGATATGGCTACACCTTC	CASSSDRYGYTF
TRBV19	-	TRBJ1-5	-	TGTGCCAGTAGTAGGGGGGAACGGCGGCAGCCCCAGCATTTT	CASSRGERRQPQHF
TRBV5-4	-	TRBJ2-6	-	TGTGCCAGCAGCCCCGGGGGAGGTGGGGCCAACGTCCTGACTTTC	CASSPGGGGANVLTF
TRBV4-1	-	TRBJ2-2	TRBD1	TGCGCCAGCAGCCAAGCCAGGGACAGGGAGGGCACCGGGGAGCTGTTTTTT	CASSQARDREGTGELFF
TRBV5-1	-	TRBJ1-2	-	TGCGCCAGCAGCCCCAACGGGGGGGCGAACTATGGCTACACCTTC	CASSPNGGANYGYTF
TRBV30	-	TRBJ1-2	TRBD1	TGTGCCTGGGGACAGGGAACGATCGACTATGGCTACACCTTC	CAWGQGTIDYGYTF
TRBV5-5	-	TRBJ1-1	TRBD1	TGTGCCAGTTACCATTTGGGACAGGGTACGAACACTGAAGCTTTCTTT	CASYHLGQGTNTEAFF
TRBV27	-	TRBJ2-7	TRBD1	TGTGCCAGCAGTCTACAGGGGCCCTACGAGCAGTACTTC	CASSLQGPYEQYF
TRBV30	-	TRBJ1-1	TRBD1	TGTGCCTGGAGCCTACGGTTCAGGGGGAGAAGAAGGGCTTTCTTT	CAWSLRFRGRRRAFF
TRBV27	-	TRBJ1-2	-	TGTGCCAGCAGACCGCAGGGGCGGGAGAATGGCTACACCTTC	CASRPQGRENGYTF
TRBV30	-	TRBJ2-5	TRBD2	TGTGCCTGGGACCCTAGCGGGGGATTACAAGAGACCCAGTACTTC	CAWDPSGGLQETQYF
TRBV2	-	TRBJ1-5	TRBD1	TGTGCCACTCGAGGACAGGGAACAAGCAATCAGCCCCAGCATTTT	CATRGQGTSNQPQHF
TRBV6-2/TRBV6-3	few	TRBJ1-1	-	TGTGCCAGCAGTTACTCGGCGGGGGCCACTGAAGCTTTCTTT	CASSYSAGATEAFF